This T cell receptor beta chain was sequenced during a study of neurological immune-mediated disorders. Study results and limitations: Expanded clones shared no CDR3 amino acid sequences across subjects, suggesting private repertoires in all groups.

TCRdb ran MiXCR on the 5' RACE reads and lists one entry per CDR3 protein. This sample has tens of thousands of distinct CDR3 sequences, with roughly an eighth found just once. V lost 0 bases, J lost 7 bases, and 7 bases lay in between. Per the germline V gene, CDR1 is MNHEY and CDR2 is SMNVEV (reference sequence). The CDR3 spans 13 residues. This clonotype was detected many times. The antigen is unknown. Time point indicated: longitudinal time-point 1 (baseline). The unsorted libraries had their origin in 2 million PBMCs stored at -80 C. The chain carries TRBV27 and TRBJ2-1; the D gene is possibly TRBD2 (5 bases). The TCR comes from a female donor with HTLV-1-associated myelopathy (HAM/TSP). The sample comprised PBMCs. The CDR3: CASSLSTRNEQFF. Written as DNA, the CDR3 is TGTGCCAGCAGTTTATCCACTAGGAATGAGCAGTTCTTC.